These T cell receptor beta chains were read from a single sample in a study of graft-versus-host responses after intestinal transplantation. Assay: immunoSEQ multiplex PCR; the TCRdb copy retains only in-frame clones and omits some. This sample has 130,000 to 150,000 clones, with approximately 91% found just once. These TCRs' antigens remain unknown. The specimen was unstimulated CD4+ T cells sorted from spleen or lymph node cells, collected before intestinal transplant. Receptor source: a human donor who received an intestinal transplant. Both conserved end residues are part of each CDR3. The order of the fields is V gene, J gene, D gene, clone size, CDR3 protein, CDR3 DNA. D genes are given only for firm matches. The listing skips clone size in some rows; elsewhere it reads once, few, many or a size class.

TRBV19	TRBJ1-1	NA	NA	CASSTVTGAASTEAFF	TGTGCCAGTAGTACCGTCACCGGTGCGGCATCCACTGAAGCTTTCTTT
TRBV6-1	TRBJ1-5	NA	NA	CASSPRIYQPQHF	TGTGCCAGCAGCCCCAGGATTTATCAGCCCCAGCATTTT
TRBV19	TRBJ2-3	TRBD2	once	CASSIGGLAGGADTQYF	TGTGCCAGTAGTATAGGCGGACTAGCGGGAGGGGCAGATACGCAGTATTTT
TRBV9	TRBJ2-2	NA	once	CASSVQGTGELFF	TGTGCCAGCAGCGTCCAGGGGACCGGGGAGCTGTTTTTT
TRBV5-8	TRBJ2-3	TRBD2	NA	CASSLLAGGTDTQYF	TGTGCCAGCAGCTTGCTAGCGGGAGGGACAGATACGCAGTATTTT
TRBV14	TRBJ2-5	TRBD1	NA	CASSQDGTGKETQYF	TGTGCCAGCAGCCAAGATGGGACAGGGAAAGAGACCCAGTACTTC
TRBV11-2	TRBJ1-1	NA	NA	CASSLDRDTEAFF	TGTGCCAGCAGCTTAGACAGGGACACTGAAGCTTTCTTT
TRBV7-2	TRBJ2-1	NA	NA	CASSGNVQGNAYNEQFF	TGTGCCAGCAGCGGCAACGTTCAGGGTAACGCCTACAATGAGCAGTTCTTC
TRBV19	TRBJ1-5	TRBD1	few	CASTLDRGSNQPQHF	TGTGCCAGTACCCTGGACAGGGGGAGCAATCAGCCCCAGCATTTT
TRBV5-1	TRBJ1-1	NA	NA	CASSLDAPANTEAFF	TGCGCCAGCAGCTTGGATGCCCCAGCGAACACTGAAGCTTTCTTT
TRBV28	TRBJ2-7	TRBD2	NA	CASRPGLAGEDEQYF	TGTGCCAGCAGGCCGGGACTAGCGGGAGAGGACGAGCAGTACTTC
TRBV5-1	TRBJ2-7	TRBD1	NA	CASSLPGQGDEQYF	TGCGCCAGCAGCCTGCCTGGACAGGGGGACGAGCAGTACTTC
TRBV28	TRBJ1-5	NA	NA	CASTPDLGQPQHF	TGTGCCAGCACCCCCGACCTCGGTCAGCCCCAGCATTTT
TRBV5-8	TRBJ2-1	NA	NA	CASSLGDLGKGLSSYNEQFF	TGTGCCAGCAGCTTGGGGGATCTAGGGAAGGGATTGAGCTCCTACAATGAGCAGTTCTTC
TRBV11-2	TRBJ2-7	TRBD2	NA	CASSSLGTSSYEQYF	TGTGCCAGCAGCTCCCTCGGGACTAGCTCCTACGAGCAGTACTTC
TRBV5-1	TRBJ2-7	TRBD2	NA	CASSSLGSGRADQYF	TGCGCCAGCAGCTCGCTCGGGAGCGGGAGGGCCGATCAGTACTTC
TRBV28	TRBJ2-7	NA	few	CASTRGQASYEQYF	TGTGCCAGCACCCGGGGCCAGGCTTCCTACGAGCAGTACTTC
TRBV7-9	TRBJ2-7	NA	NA	CASSSDIDYEQYF	TGTGCCAGCAGCTCGGACATAGACTACGAGCAGTACTTC
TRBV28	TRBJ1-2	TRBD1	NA	CASQQPGQFYGYTF	TGTGCCAGCCAGCAACCGGGACAGTTCTATGGCTACACCTTC
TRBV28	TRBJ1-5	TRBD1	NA	CASSLGTGKPQHF	TGTGCCAGCAGTCTCGGGACAGGGAAGCCCCAGCATTTT
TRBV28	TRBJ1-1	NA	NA	CASSQWGVTAEAFF	TGTGCCAGCAGTCAGTGGGGAGTGACGGCTGAAGCTTTCTTT
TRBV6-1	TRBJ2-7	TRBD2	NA	CASREGRGYEQYF	TGTGCCAGCCGGGAGGGCAGGGGCTACGAGCAGTACTTC
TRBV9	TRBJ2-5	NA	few	CASSVDVGQETQYF	TGTGCCAGCAGCGTAGATGTGGGCCAAGAGACCCAGTACTTC
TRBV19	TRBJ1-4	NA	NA	CASSGHLQGNEKLFF	TGTGCCAGTAGTGGCCACCTCCAGGGTAATGAAAAACTGTTTTTT
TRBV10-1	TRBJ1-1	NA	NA	CASSEGSGTEAFF	TGCGCCAGCAGTGAGGGGTCGGGAACTGAAGCTTTCTTT
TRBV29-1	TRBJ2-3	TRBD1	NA	CSVDPGTGRTDTQYF	TGCAGCGTTGACCCCGGGACAGGACGCACAGATACGCAGTATTTT
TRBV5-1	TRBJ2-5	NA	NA	CASSPASAEETQYF	TGCGCCAGCAGCCCTGCTTCGGCGGAAGAGACCCAGTACTTC
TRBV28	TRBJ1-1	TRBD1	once	CASTFGTGVDTEAFF	TGTGCCAGCACATTTGGAACAGGGGTGGACACTGAAGCTTTCTTT
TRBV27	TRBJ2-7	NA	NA	CASSLEGGYEQYF	TGTGCCAGCAGTTTGGAGGGGGGCTACGAGCAGTACTTC
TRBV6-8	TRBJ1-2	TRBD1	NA	CASSPPDRGNGYTF	TGTGCCAGCAGTCCCCCAGACAGGGGAAATGGCTACACCTTC
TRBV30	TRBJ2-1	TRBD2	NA	CACSSGVYNEQFF	TGTGCCTGTAGTAGCGGGGTGTACAATGAGCAGTTCTTC
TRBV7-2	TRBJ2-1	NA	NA	CASSLGQGAGGNEQFF	TGTGCCAGCAGCTTAGGGCAGGGGGCGGGGGGGAATGAGCAGTTCTTC
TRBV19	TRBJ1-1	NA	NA	CASSIGRGTEAFF	TGTGCCAGTAGTATAGGGAGGGGCACTGAAGCTTTCTTT
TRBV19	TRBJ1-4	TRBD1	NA	CASSKTGIGTNEKLFF	TGTGCCAGTAGTAAGACAGGGATTGGTACTAATGAAAAACTGTTTTTT
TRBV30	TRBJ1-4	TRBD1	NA	CARSHRGKGLSKLFF	TGTGCCCGGAGCCACAGGGGAAAGGGCCTATCGAAACTGTTTTTT
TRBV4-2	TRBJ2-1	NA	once	CASSQGSLSYNEQFF	TGTGCCAGCAGCCAAGGGAGCCTCTCCTACAATGAGCAGTTCTTC
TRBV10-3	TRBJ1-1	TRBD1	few	CAISESGTGEAFF	TGTGCCATCAGTGAGTCAGGGACAGGAGAAGCTTTCTTT
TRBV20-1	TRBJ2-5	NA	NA	CSAIIETQYF	TGCAGTGCTATAATAGAGACCCAGTACTTC
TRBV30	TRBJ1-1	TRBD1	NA	CAWRQGHTEAFF	TGTGCCTGGCGACAGGGTCACACTGAAGCTTTCTTT
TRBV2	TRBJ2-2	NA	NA	CASSAGQRIGELFF	TGTGCCAGCAGTGCCGGACAGAGGATCGGGGAGCTGTTTTTT
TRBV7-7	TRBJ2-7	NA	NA	CASSQDRTYEQYF	TGTGCCAGCAGCCAGGACAGAACCTACGAGCAGTACTTC
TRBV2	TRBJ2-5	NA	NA	CASSEGGRETQYF	TGTGCCAGCAGTGAAGGCGGTCGCGAGACCCAGTACTTC
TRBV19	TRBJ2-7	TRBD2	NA	CASSPQLAGGPYEQYF	TGTGCCAGTAGTCCGCAACTAGCGGGAGGACCCTACGAGCAGTACTTC
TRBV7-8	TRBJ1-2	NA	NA	CASSLTPDSGYGYTF	TGTGCCAGCAGCCTCACCCCAGACAGCGGCTATGGCTACACCTTC
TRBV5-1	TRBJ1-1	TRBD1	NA	CASRPTGESTEAFF	TGCGCCAGCAGACCGACAGGGGAGAGCACTGAAGCTTTCTTT
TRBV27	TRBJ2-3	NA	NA	CATRRRASPSTDTQYF	TGTGCCACCCGAAGGAGGGCTAGCCCTAGCACAGATACGCAGTATTTT
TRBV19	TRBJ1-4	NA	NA	CASSKTGGTFEKLFF	TGTGCCAGTAGTAAAACTGGGGGGACATTCGAAAAACTGTTTTTT
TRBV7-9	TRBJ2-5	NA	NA	CASSLAQGRETQYF	TGTGCCAGCAGCTTAGCACAGGGGAGGGAGACCCAGTACTTC
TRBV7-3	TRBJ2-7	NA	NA	CASSFGQSSRQYF	TGTGCCAGCAGCTTCGGACAGAGCTCCCGGCAGTACTTC
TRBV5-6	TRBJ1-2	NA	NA	CASSLWGYGYTF	TGTGCCAGCAGCTTGTGGGGGTATGGCTACACCTTC
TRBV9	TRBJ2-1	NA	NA	CASSFRLRDFYNEQFF	TGTGCCAGCAGCTTTCGACTCAGGGACTTCTACAATGAGCAGTTCTTC
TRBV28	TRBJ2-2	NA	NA	CASSLNTGELFF	TGTGCCAGCAGTTTAAACACCGGGGAGCTGTTTTTT
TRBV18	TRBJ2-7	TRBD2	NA	CASSPPSGTYEQYF	TGTGCCAGCTCACCACCTAGCGGGACCTACGAGCAGTACTTC
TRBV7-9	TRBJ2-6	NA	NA	CASSYWTVSGANVLTF	TGTGCCAGCAGCTACTGGACAGTCTCGGGGGCCAACGTCCTGACTTTC